Below, 26 T cell receptor beta chains from the same sample are listed, as sequenced in a study of CD8 T cells in Susac syndrome. Reverse transcription used roughly 0.45 to 1 ug RNA and random hexamers. TCRdb analysed the immunoSEQ multiplex PCR reads with MiXCR anew, one entry per CDR3 protein. The sample consists of approximately 80,000 distinct CDR3 sequences, 94% of them appearing once. Input material: CD8+ T cells from PBMCs. The source of these receptors is a human donor with Susac syndrome.

V is TRBV7-6 and J is TRBJ1-2; a weak D match, TRBD1 (5 bases). Germline values: CDR1 SGHVS, CDR2 FNYEAQ. V was clipped by 7 bases and J by 6 bases, with 18 bases between them. The CDR3 is 14 residues long. The CDR3 loop reads CASTPRGGSHGYTF. Here the CDR3 DNA reads TGTGCCAGCACCCCCCGGGGGGGTAGCCATGGCTACACCTTC.

The chain has TRBV28 and TRBJ1-5; D may be TRBD1 (5 bases). V lost 8 bases and J 2 bases, leaving 16 bases between the germline ends. This CDR3 comprises 15 residues. CDR1 MDHEN and CDR2 SYDVKM come from the germline V gene. The CDR3 loop is CASLGRGEGNQPQHF. The CDR3 DNA follows: TGTGCCAGCCTCGGACGGGGGGAAGGCAATCAGCCCCAGCATTTT.

This chain uses TRBV2 with TRBJ2-7; TRBD1 might be the D (5 bases). The germline V and J ends were trimmed by 5 bases and 3 bases, with 11 bases remaining between them. The CDR3 sequence is 13 residues long. Germline assignment: CDR1 SNHLY and CDR2 FYNNEI. In nucleotides, the CDR3 is TGTGCCAGCAGTCCCATAGACAGCTACGAGCAGTACTTC. It translates to CASSPIDSYEQYF.

The rearrangement uses TRBV15 and TRBJ1-5, with D unresolved. CDR3 length: 13 residues. Per the germline V gene, CDR1 is LNHNV and CDR2 is YYDKDF (reference sequence). V gave up 1 base and J gave up 12 bases, with 13 bases separating them. CDR3 nucleotides: TGTGCCACCAGCAGAGCGGGCTGGTTGGTCCAGCATTTT. Its translation is CATSRAGWLVQHF.

The chain carries TRBV19 and TRBJ2-7, with D possibly TRBD2 on 7 matching bases. The germline V gene encodes CDR1 LNHDA and CDR2 SQIVND (reference sequence). The CDR3 is 14 residues long. Trimming took 3 bases from V and 5 from J, leaving 14 bases between them. CDR3: CASSIQGRVDEQYF. The CDR3 DNA is TGTGCCAGTAGTATTCAGGGGAGGGTCGACGAGCAGTACTTC.

The chain employs TRBV7-9 and TRBJ1-2; 9 bases fit TRBD1. The trim removed 5 bases at V and 8 bases at J, leaving 21 bases unmatched. This CDR3 comprises 18 residues. CDR1 SEHNR and CDR2 FQNEAQ come from the germline V gene (reference sequence). CDR3 loop: CASSHGRDRAPLGVGYTF. The CDR3, as DNA: TGTGCCAGCAGCCACGGCCGGGACAGGGCCCCTCTCGGAGTCGGCTACACCTTC.

V gene TRBV7-6 combines with J gene TRBJ2-7; a weak D match, TRBD2 (7 bases). This CDR3 contains 15 residues. V lost 2 bases and J lost 3, with 14 bases in between. Germline-derived CDR1 and CDR2 are SGHVS and FNYEAQ. CDR3 sequence reads: CASSLRGGAYYEQYF. In nucleotides, the CDR3 is TGTGCCAGCAGCTTAAGAGGGGGGGCCTACTACGAGCAGTACTTC.

The gene calls are TRBV9 and TRBJ2-1; the D is unclear. The V end lost 0 bases, the J end lost 5 bases, and 12 bases lay between the germline ends. Germline V gene sequence: CDR1 SGDLS, CDR2 YYNGEE. CDR3 length: 15 amino acids. CDR3 coding DNA: TGTGCCAGCAGCGTAGGAAGGAGCCCCAACAATGAGCAGTTCTTC. Its translation is CASSVGRSPNNEQFF.

The V call is TRBV6-2 or TRBV6-3, the J call TRBJ1-2, with D possibly matching TRBD1 (6 bases). The V gene's germline CDR1 is MNHEY and CDR2 SVGEGT. The V gene lost 7 bases and the J gene lost 7 bases, with 10 bases spanning the gap. CDR3 length: 11 amino acids. CDR3 protein: CASNTGIGYTF. CDR3 DNA: TGTGCCAGCAATACAGGGATTGGCTACACCTTC.

The chain employs TRBV30 and TRBJ2-5, with D possibly matching TRBD2 (5 bases). V was pared by 0 bases and J by 4 bases, with 21 bases between. Germline CDR1 is GTSNPN and CDR2 is SVGIG (reference sequence). CDR3 size: 17 residues. The CDR3 spells CAWSVQGGGWAGETQYF. The DNA for the CDR3 is TGTGCCTGGAGTGTACAAGGAGGAGGATGGGCCGGAGAGACCCAGTACTTC. Supplemented by reference TRBV30 and TRBJ2-5, the full variable domain reads SQTIHQWPATLVQPVGSPLSLECTVEGTSNPNLYWYRQAAGRGLQLLFYSVGIGQISSEVPQNLSASRPQDRQFILSSKKLLLSDSGFYLCAWSVQGGGWAGETQYFGPGTRLLVL.

Only one count was recorded for this clonotype. This rearrangement joins TRBV6-6 to TRBJ2-7; D call uncertain. V was shortened by 6 bases and J by 6 bases, with 9 bases between the two germline ends. Germline V CDR1 and CDR2: MNHNY, SVGAGI (reference sequence). The CDR3 is made up of 11 amino acids. This chain's CDR3 is CASSPNSEQYF. CDR3 nucleotide sequence: TGTGCCAGCAGCCCCAACTCCGAGCAGTACTTC.

This chain links TRBV9 with TRBJ2-7; D remains ambiguous. The CDR3 is 12 amino acids. The germline gives CDR1 SGDLS, CDR2 YYNGEE. Trimming pared 0 bases from V and 4 bases from J, leaving 5 bases between. In DNA, the CDR3 is TGTGCCAGCAGCGTAGATGAATACGAGCAGTACTTC. It specifies CASSVDEYEQYF.

The rearrangement uses TRBV3-1 and TRBJ1-1; D may be TRBD1 (6 bases). The V and J ends lost 4 bases and 2 bases respectively, with 17 bases between them. The CDR3 runs 16 residues. CDR1 and CDR2 (germline): LGHDT, YNNKEL (reference sequence). The CDR3 spells CASSPRGIRGNTEAFF. CDR3 sequence (DNA): TGTGCCAGCAGCCCAAGAGGGATCAGGGGTAACACTGAAGCTTTCTTT. Filled out from reference TRBV3-1 and TRBJ1-1, the complete variable domain reads DTAVSQTPKYLVTQMGNDKSIKCEQNLGHDTMYWYKQDSKKFLKIMFSYNNKELIINETVPNRFSPKSPDKAHLNLHINSLELGDSAVYFCASSPRGIRGNTEAFFGQGTRLTVV.

V usage is TRBV12-3 or TRBV12-4 and J usage is TRBJ2-1; 8 bases line up with TRBD1. V lost 10 bases to trimming and J lost 10 bases; unmatched junction nucleotides: 12. The CDR3 sequence is 13 residues long. This CDR3 is CATSDRVEGEQFF. The CDR3, as DNA: TGTGCCACCTCGGACAGGGTGGAGGGGGAGCAGTTCTTC.

This rearrangement joins TRBV12-3 or TRBV12-4 to TRBJ1-5, with D maybe TRBD1 (6 bases). The CDR3 loop spans 13 amino acids. With 3 bases removed from V and 6 bases from J, the gap between germline ends came to 9 bases. CDR3 in DNA: TGTGCCAGCAGTTTTAGGGGGGCTCAGCCCCAGCATTTT. It is translated as CASSFRGAQPQHF.

This chain joins TRBV9 and TRBJ2-7; 12 nucleotides match TRBD1. Germline V CDR1 and CDR2: SGDLS, YYNGEE. The CDR3 runs to 15 residues. Trimming took 4 bases from V and 5 from J; bases not matched to a gene: 7. CDR3 amino acids: CASSRWDRGLDEQYF. The DNA of the CDR3 is TGTGCCAGCAGCAGATGGGACAGGGGGCTAGACGAGCAGTACTTC.

The gene calls are TRBV9 and TRBJ1-1; D perhaps matches TRBD1 (6 bases). The CDR3 covers 15 residues. CDR1 and CDR2 from the germline V gene are SGDLS and YYNGEE. Trimming took off 1 base at V and 5 bases at J, with 15 bases between the two ends. This CDR3 reads CASSVKPGERTEAFF. CDR3 bases: TGTGCCAGCAGCGTAAAACCAGGGGAGAGGACTGAAGCTTTCTTT.

The CDR3 loop is CSGTRGDINEQYF. The CDR3 DNA reads TGCAGTGGCACCCGAGGGGACATAAACGAGCAGTACTTC. The chain joins TRBV20-1 to TRBJ2-7; TRBD1 is a possible D gene (6 bases). V lost 7 bases, J lost 5 bases, and 18 bases lay in between. This CDR3 contains 13 residues. Germline V CDR1 and CDR2: DFQATT, SNEGSKA (reference sequence).

J is TRBJ1-1 and V is TRBV12-3 or TRBV12-4; perhaps TRBD1 as D (5 bases). The V gene lost 3 bases and the J gene lost 0 bases, with 14 bases spanning the gap. This CDR3 region has 16 residues. In nucleotides, the CDR3 is TGTGCCAGCAGTTTCCCTTGGGACTCTGTGAACACTGAAGCTTTCTTT. This translates into CASSFPWDSVNTEAFF.

V gene TRBV15 combines with J gene TRBJ2-7, with 10 bases identical to TRBD1. After removal of 5 bases from V and 4 bases from J, the junction contained 5 bases not matched to a gene. There are 14 residues in the CDR3. Germline V gene data show CDR1 as LNHNV and CDR2 as YYDKDF (reference sequence). In DNA, the CDR3 is TGTGCCACCAGCCCTCCGGGACAGGGGTACGAGCAGTACTTC. This translates into CATSPPGQGYEQYF.

V usage is TRBV12-3 or TRBV12-4 and J usage is TRBJ1-1; D remains unclear. V was shortened by 5 bases and J by 3 bases, with 16 bases between the two germline ends. The CDR3 is made up of 15 amino acids. CDR3 sequence: CASSQSRVVDTEAFF. The CDR3 DNA sequence: TGTGCCAGCAGTCAATCTAGGGTCGTCGACACTGAAGCTTTCTTT.

The rearrangement joins TRBV6-2 or TRBV6-3 to TRBJ1-5; a possible D gene is TRBD1 (5 bases). Germline V CDR1 and CDR2: MNHEY, SVGEGT. CDR3 size: 13 residues. The germline V and J ends were trimmed by 6 bases and 4 bases, with 10 bases remaining between them. The CDR3 reads CASRPGPNQPQHF. As DNA, the CDR3 is TGTGCCAGCAGACCGGGGCCTAATCAGCCCCAGCATTTT.

This chain uses TRBV9 with TRBJ2-1, with 8 bases identical to TRBD1. V trimming: 4 bases; J trimming: 4 bases; junction bases outside the gene matches: 4. The CDR3 has 14 amino acids. In germline, CDR1 is SGDLS, CDR2 YYNGEE. CDR3 amino acids: CASSRQGKYNEQFF. CDR3 sequence (DNA): TGTGCCAGCAGCAGACAGGGGAAATACAATGAGCAGTTCTTC. Using reference TRBV9 and TRBJ2-1 for the parts outside the CDR3, the full variable domain is DSGVTQTPKHLITATGQRVTLRCSPRSGDLSVYWYQQSLDQGLQFLIQYYNGEERAKGNILERFSAQQFPDLHSELNLSSLELGDSALYFCASSRQGKYNEQFFGPGTRLTVL.

Worth noting for this clonotype: A junction boundary mismatches the germline segment, possibly from a read error. The chain carries TRBV20-1 and TRBJ1-1; D gene uncertain. This CDR3 comprises 14 residues. Per germline, CDR1 DFQATT and CDR2 SNEGSKA (reference sequence). CDR3 region: CSARVAGSNTEVFF. The CDR3 DNA reads as TGCAGTGCTAGAGTGGCGGGCTCGAACACTGAAGTTTTCTTT.

This clonotype was observed once. J is TRBJ2-7 and V is TRBV12-3 or TRBV12-4; D perhaps matches TRBD1 (6 bases). With 3 bases removed from V and 3 bases from J, the gap between germline ends came to 12 bases. The CDR3 is 14 residues long. The CDR3 loop is CASSLGASYYEQYF. The CDR3 nucleotides are TGTGCCAGCAGTTTGGGGGCCTCATACTACGAGCAGTACTTC.

The CDR3 region has the DNA TGTGCCAGCTCACCAGTCTGGAGGGGGCAGAACACCGGGGAGCTGTTTTTT. Encoded protein: CASSPVWRGQNTGELFF. J is TRBJ2-2 and V is TRBV18; possible D gene TRBD1, 7 bases. V shed 2 bases and J shed 1 base, with 14 bases lying between them. The germline V gene has CDR1 KGHSH and CDR2 LQKENI. The CDR3 has 17 amino acids.